This T cell receptor beta chain was observed in a study of human T cells and chemical hapten exposure. Individual cDNA molecules each carried unique molecular identifiers attached by the library. As originally analysed: A per-sample median of about 100,000 TCRs was observed, with counts ranging from roughly 20,000 to 750,000. TCRdb used MiXCR to reprocess the 5' RACE reads, holding one entry per CDR3 protein. In this record, the V and J calls reflect TCRdb's handling and not the investigators' own analysis. The sample has under 100,000 distinct CDR3 sequences; around 15% are singletons. Researchers extracted total RNA from unfractionated whole blood. The table lists this clonotype with many counts. What it recognizes is unknown. Overall study results and limits: There was no change with DPC sensitization in TCRs above 1 in 1000 frequency.

The receptor was derived from a female donor in good health.

The CDR3 DNA sequence: TGTGCCAGCAGTGTCCAGCGGGGAACCACCGGGGAGCTGTTTTTT. Its protein product is CASSVQRGTTGELFF. The chain joins TRBV2 to TRBJ2-2; TRBD2 matches 7 bases. Germline V gene lookup returns CDR1 SNHLY and CDR2 FYNNEI. J gave up 4 bases and V 4 bases, and 6 bases lay outside the gene matches. The CDR3 extends over 15 amino acids.